This entry features one T cell receptor (beta chain) sequence. Its matching antigen is unknown. The sample belongs to a study of T cell responses to AZD1222 COVID-19 vaccine. General study findings and limits: Reports say nearly half of spike-specific TCRs go after unmutated variant regions.

Assay used: immunoSEQ multiplex PCR; TCRdb lists only in-frame clones, some missing. The sample records about 150,000 clones, around 86% being singletons. With 6 bases clipped from V and 1 base from J, the junction kept 3 bases outside the gene matches. Germline V lookup: CDR1 SNHLY, CDR2 FYNNEI. The CDR3 has 14 residues. The receptor was isolated from an adult who received the AZD1222 COVID-19 vaccine. Here the sequenced sample was peripheral blood, taken 28 days after the second AZD1222 dose. The chain has TRBV2 and TRBJ2-5, with 9 bases aligning to TRBD1. CDR3 protein: CASRGDRVQETQYF. The CDR3 DNA follows: TGTGCCAGCAGGGGGGACAGGGTCCAAGAGACCCAGTACTTC.